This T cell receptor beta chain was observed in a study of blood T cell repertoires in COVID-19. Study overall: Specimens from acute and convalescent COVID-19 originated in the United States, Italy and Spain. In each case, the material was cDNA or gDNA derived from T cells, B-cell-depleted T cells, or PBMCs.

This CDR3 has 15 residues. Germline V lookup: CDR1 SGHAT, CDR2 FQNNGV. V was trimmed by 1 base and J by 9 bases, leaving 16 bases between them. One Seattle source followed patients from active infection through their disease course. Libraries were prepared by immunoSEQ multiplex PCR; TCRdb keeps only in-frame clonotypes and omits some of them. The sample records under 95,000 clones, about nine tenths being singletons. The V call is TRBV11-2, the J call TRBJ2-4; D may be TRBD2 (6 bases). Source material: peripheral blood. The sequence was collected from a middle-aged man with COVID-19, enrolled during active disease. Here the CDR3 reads CASSLGGTAGAIQYF. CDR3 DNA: TGTGCCAGCAGCTTAGGCGGGACCGCCGGAGCCATTCAGTACTTC.